These 15 T cell receptor beta chains share one sample of origin, sequenced in a study of immune evolution from preneoplasia to lung adenocarcinoma. Here immunoSEQ multiplex PCR was the method, and the copy in TCRdb shows in-frame clones only, minus some. In the table there are around 8,000 clones, 70% to 85% of which are singletons. Sequenced material: FFPE invasive lung adenocarcinoma tissue. These receptors were obtained from a person between 50 and 70 years old with lung adenocarcinoma.

On this clone itself: A read error may account for a junction end that differs from germline. CDR3: CSAVDRANIEAFF. The CDR3 nucleotides read TGCAGCGCCGTAGACAGGGCGAACATTGAAGCTTTCTTT. The V call is TRBV29-1, the J call TRBJ1-1; 7 bases are a match to TRBD1. This CDR3 spans 13 amino acids. Looked up from germline, CDR1 is SQVTM and CDR2 is ANQGSEA.

The chain uses TRBV11-2 and TRBJ2-2, with D perhaps matching TRBD1 (6 bases). Trimming removed 4 bases at V and 0 bases at J, with 9 bases between. Germline V CDR1 and CDR2: SGHAT, FQNNGV. CDR3 length: 15 amino acids. The CDR3 coding sequence is TGTGCCAGCAGCTGGACAGCTTCGAACACCGGGGAGCTGTTTTTT. Its translation: CASSWTASNTGELFF.

The chain joins TRBV6-1 to TRBJ1-4; D call uncertain. From germline, CDR1 is MNHNS and CDR2 SASEGT. This CDR3 has 13 residues. Trimming removed 6 bases from V and 5 bases from J, with 10 bases in between. This CDR3 reads CASRPVGNEKLFF. In nucleotides, the CDR3 is TGTGCCAGCAGGCCAGTTGGGAATGAAAAACTGTTTTTT.

This chain uses TRBV7-2 with TRBJ2-2, with D perhaps TRBD2 (5 bases). CDR1 is SGHTA, CDR2 FQGNSA, per germline. V dropped 5 bases and J dropped 9 bases, with 16 bases sitting between them. The CDR3 is 14 amino acids. CDR3 protein: CASSTRTVGRELFF. The CDR3 DNA is TGTGCCAGCAGCACAAGGACGGTCGGGAGGGAGCTGTTTTTT. Using reference TRBV7-2 and TRBJ2-2 for the parts outside the CDR3, the full variable domain is GAGVSQSPSNKVTEKGKDVELRCDPISGHTALYWYRQSLGQGLEFLIYFQGNSAPDKSGLPSDRFSAERTGGSVSTLTIQRTQQEDSAVYLCASSTRTVGRELFFGEGSRLTVL.

The chain employs TRBV29-1 and TRBJ2-7; D assignment may be TRBD1 or TRBD2 (5 bases each). Germline V CDR1 and CDR2: SQVTM, ANQGSEA. Trimming cost V 0 bases and J 1 base, with 7 bases left between them. This CDR3 is built from 13 residues. CDR3 region: CSVEDEGSYEQYF. The DNA of the CDR3 is TGCAGCGTTGAAGACGAGGGGTCCTACGAGCAGTACTTC.

This sequence joins TRBV5-1 and TRBJ2-7; 7 bases match TRBD2. Germline lookup yields CDR1 SGHRS and CDR2 YFSETQ. V lost 0 bases to trimming and J lost 6 bases; unmatched junction nucleotides: 3. This CDR3 has 13 residues. The CDR3 sequence is CASSLAPSGEQYF. CDR3 nucleotide sequence: TGCGCCAGCAGCTTGGCCCCTAGCGGCGAGCAGTACTTC.

The genes are TRBV28 and TRBJ2-1; D possibly corresponds to TRBD1 (5 bases). The germline CDR1 and CDR2 sequences are MDHEN and SYDVKM. V was clipped by 3 bases and J by 7 bases, with 10 bases between them. The CDR3 is 13 residues long. The CDR3 DNA sequence: TGTGCCAGCAGTTTGTCTAACAGGAATGAGCAGTTCTTC. It is translated as CASSLSNRNEQFF.

V and J are TRBV6-1 and TRBJ1-5, with a weak D call TRBD1 (5 bases). The V gene's germline CDR1 is MNHNS and CDR2 SASEGT. V was trimmed by 2 bases and J by 0 bases, leaving 17 bases between them. There are 18 residues in the CDR3. The CDR3 region has the DNA TGTGCCAGCAGTGAAAGGGCGGACACCAAATATAGCAATCAGCCCCAGCATTTT. Amino acids: CASSERADTKYSNQPQHF.

The J gene is TRBJ2-3, the V gene TRBV7-9, with D perhaps TRBD2 (5 bases). Germline CDR1 is SEHNR and CDR2 is FQNEAQ (reference sequence). This CDR3 has 16 residues. Trimming shortened V by 5 bases and J by 5 bases, and 20 bases separated the two germline ends. CDR3 sequence reads: CASSQDLWETRDTQYF. In nucleotides, the CDR3 is TGTGCCAGCAGCCAAGATCTGTGGGAGACTCGAGATACGCAGTATTTT.

This chain joins TRBV6-1 and TRBJ2-3; D unclear. Germline V CDR1 and CDR2: MNHNS, SASEGT. This CDR3 is 9 amino acids long. With 11 bases removed from V and 10 bases from J, the gap between germline ends came to 10 bases. CDR3 sequence (DNA): TGTGCCTCCCAAGGTTCGCAGTATTTT. It translates to CASQGSQYF.

The chain carries TRBV15 and TRBJ1-1; D ambiguous. V was shortened by 0 bases and J by 4 bases, with 9 bases between the two germline ends. From germline, CDR1 is LNHNV and CDR2 YYDKDF (reference sequence). This CDR3 region has 14 residues. The CDR3 sequence: CATSRDLGVTEAFF. The DNA of the CDR3 is TGTGCCACCAGCAGAGATCTGGGTGTCACTGAAGCTTTCTTT. Filled out from reference TRBV15 and TRBJ1-1, the complete variable domain reads DAMVIQNPRYQVTQFGKPVTLSCSQTLNHNVMYWYQQKSSQAPKLLFHYYDKDFNNEADTPDNFQSRRPNTSFCFLDIRSPGLGDTAMYLCATSRDLGVTEAFFGQGTRLTVV.

On this clone itself: A read error may produce the germline difference seen at one junction end. The CDR3 region is CTWSSGQSNQPQHF. For the CDR3, the DNA is TGTACCTGGAGTTCAGGACAGAGCAATCAGCCCCAGCATTTT. The chain links TRBV30 to TRBJ1-5; possibly TRBD1 for D (6 bases). The CDR3 runs 14 residues. CDR1 GTSNPN and CDR2 SVGIG come from the germline V gene (reference sequence).

This clone was observed once. The chain recombines TRBV5-4 with TRBJ2-7; no reliable D call. Germline CDR1 reads SGHNT; CDR2 reads YYREEE (reference sequence). The CDR3 covers 15 residues. V gave up 0 bases and J gave up 5 bases, with 15 bases separating them. The CDR3 spells CASSLGIADRDEQYF. The CDR3 DNA reads TGTGCCAGCAGCTTGGGTATCGCGGATCGCGACGAGCAGTACTTC. Complete variable domain (other parts from reference TRBV5-4 and TRBJ2-7): ETGVTQSPTHLIKTRGQQVTLRCSSQSGHNTVSWYQQALGQGPQFIFQYYREEENGRGNFPPRFSGLQFPNYSSELNVNALELDDSALYLCASSLGIADRDEQYFGPGTRLTVT.

The CDR3 loop is CASRERWAYEQYF. CDR3 DNA sequence: TGTGCCAGCAGAGAAAGGTGGGCCTACGAGCAGTACTTC. This chain connects TRBV6-1 to TRBJ2-7; unclear D gene. Germline lookup yields CDR1 MNHNS and CDR2 SASEGT. CDR3 length: 13 residues. V lost 6 bases and J lost 2, with 11 bases in between.

The count of this clone is one. This sequence joins TRBV15 and TRBJ2-7, with D maybe TRBD2 (5 bases). The germline V gene encodes CDR1 LNHNV and CDR2 YYDKDF (reference sequence). The V end was cut by 5 bases, the J end by 7 bases, with 15 bases between. The CDR3 is 13 amino acids. Here the CDR3 reads CATSGSLKGEQYF. The CDR3, as DNA: TGTGCCACCAGCGGGAGCCTGAAGGGTGAGCAGTACTTC. The full variable domain, in which reference TRBV15 and TRBJ2-7 provide the parts outside the CDR3, is DAMVIQNPRYQVTQFGKPVTLSCSQTLNHNVMYWYQQKSSQAPKLLFHYYDKDFNNEADTPDNFQSRRPNTSFCFLDIRSPGLGDTAMYLCATSGSLKGEQYFGPGTRLTVT.